These 6 T cell receptor beta chains share one sample of origin, sequenced in a study of CD8+CD57+ T cells in acquired aplastic anemia. Genomic DNA, the template, was used for profiling of the TCR beta VDJ and CDR3. TCRdb independently ran MiXCR on the reads; one entry per CDR3 protein. The sample has 100,000 to 150,000 distinct CDR3 sequences, about two fifths seen once; the top ten hold approximately 2.6%. Those patients picked for sequencing had displayed CD8+CD57+ cell expansion on flow cytometry. Sequencing input: sorted CD4+, CD8+, or CD8+CD57+ T cells (not recorded which) from PBMCs. These receptors all stem from a human donor with aplastic anemia.

This clonotype was counted at least ten times. The V call is TRBV11-2, the J call TRBJ2-1; possibly TRBD1 or TRBD2 for D (6 bases each). Germline CDR1 is SGHAT and CDR2 is FQNNGV. The V gene lost 1 base and the J gene lost 7 bases, with 17 bases spanning the gap. The CDR3 extends over 16 amino acids. This CDR3 is CASSLGGASRWNEQFF. CDR3 bases: TGTGCCAGCAGCTTAGGGGGGGCTAGCCGGTGGAATGAGCAGTTCTTC. Together with reference TRBV11-2 and TRBJ2-1, the CDR3 gives the full variable domain: EAGVAQSPRYKIIEKRQSVAFWCNPISGHATLYWYQQILGQGPKLLIQFQNNGVVDDSQLPKDRFSAERLKGVDSTLKIQPAKLEDSAVYLCASSLGGASRWNEQFFGPGTRLTVL.

Concerning this clonotype itself: This may be a read error, as it is one base from a much larger clone. This rearrangement joins TRBV9 to TRBJ1-1, with TRBD1 as a possible D gene (6 bases). The V end was cut by 5 bases, the J end by 10 bases, with 18 bases between. The CDR3 is made up of 13 amino acids. Germline CDR1 SGDLS, CDR2 YYNGEE. In DNA form, the CDR3 reads TGTGCCAGCAGAGGAACAGGGAGATCTGGAGCTTTCTTT. Protein product: CASRGTGRSGAFF.

This clonotype was seen at least ten times. This chain joins TRBV19 and TRBJ2-2; a weak D match, TRBD2 (7 bases). The CDR3 is 14 residues long. V dropped 5 bases and J dropped 9 bases, with 16 bases sitting between them. In germline, CDR1 is LNHDA, CDR2 SQIVND (reference sequence). This CDR3 is CASSFGRGARELFF. The CDR3 bases are TGTGCCAGTAGTTTCGGACGGGGGGCCCGGGAGCTGTTTTTT.

With regard to this clonotype: This sequence may be a read error, since a much larger clone differs from it by one base. The chain carries TRBV2 and TRBJ2-6; TRBD1 matches at 8 bases. This CDR3 comprises 13 residues. Germline V lookup: CDR1 SNHLY, CDR2 FYNNEI. The CDR3 here is CAGRTGRANVLTF. In DNA, the CDR3 is TGTGCCGGCAGGACAGGGAGGGCCAACGTCCTGACTTTC.

Ten or more counts support this clonotype. The chain carries TRBV19 and TRBJ1-2; 11 bases line up with TRBD1. Germline V gives CDR1 LNHDA, CDR2 SQIVND (reference sequence). This CDR3 contains 14 residues. J lost 5 bases, V lost 10 bases, and 9 bases had no gene match. CDR3 DNA: TGTGCCACTGCCATTGGGACAGGGGGTTATGGCTACACCTTC. Its translation is CATAIGTGGYGYTF. Filled out from reference TRBV19 and TRBJ1-2, the complete variable domain reads DGGITQSPKYLFRKEGQNVTLSCEQNLNHDAMYWYRQDPGQGLRLIYYSQIVNDFQKGDIAEGYSVSREKKESFPLTVTSAQKNPTAFYLCATAIGTGGYGYTFGSGTRLTVV.

This chain uses TRBV19 with TRBJ1-1, with TRBD1 matching 10 bases. This CDR3 comprises 16 residues. V was pared by 5 bases and J by 8 bases, with 14 bases of the junction left unmatched. Germline lookup yields CDR1 LNHDA and CDR2 SQIVND (reference sequence). The CDR3 coding sequence is TGTGCCAGTAGTCTATCCGGGACAGGGGTACACGCCGAAGCTTTCTTT. Translation gives CASSLSGTGVHAEAFF.